These 17 T cell receptor beta chains were all obtained from the same sample, sequenced in a study of response to subunit inactivated influenza vaccine. From the RT-PCR reads, TCRdb called clonotypes with MiXCR, one entry per CDR3 protein. Of more than 700,000 distinct CDR3 sequences in the sample, about 20% are singletons; the top ten hold more than 8.5%. Sequenced material: PBMCs from blood, taken roughly 5 days after vaccination. All receptors derive from a man in his fifties or sixties who received an inactivated influenza vaccine.

This clonotype occurred once. This rearrangement joins TRBV20-1 to TRBJ2-3, with D hard to call. Per germline, CDR1 DFQATT and CDR2 SNEGSKA (reference sequence). This CDR3 is built from 14 residues. Trimming cost V 1 base and J 3 bases, with 11 bases left between them. CDR3 protein: CSARVPHGTDTQYF. In DNA, the CDR3 is TGCAGTGCTAGAGTCCCCCATGGGACAGATACGCAGTATTTT.

The table lists this clonotype with a few counts. The rearrangement links TRBV11-2 to TRBJ2-1; 11 nucleotides line up with TRBD2. V trimming: 5 bases; J trimming: 2 bases; junction bases outside the gene matches: 5. The CDR3 sequence is 16 residues long. Germline V CDR1 and CDR2: SGHAT, FQNNGV. The CDR3 spells CASSLSGRGTYNEQFF. The CDR3 region has the DNA TGTGCCAGCAGCCTTAGCGGGAGGGGCACCTACAATGAGCAGTTCTTC. Complete variable domain (other parts from reference TRBV11-2 and TRBJ2-1): EAGVAQSPRYKIIEKRQSVAFWCNPISGHATLYWYQQILGQGPKLLIQFQNNGVVDDSQLPKDRFSAERLKGVDSTLKIQPAKLEDSAVYLCASSLSGRGTYNEQFFGPGTRLTVL.

This clonotype was found a few times. The V call is TRBV6-2 or TRBV6-3, the J call TRBJ2-1; D is uncertain. Between the trimmed V and J ends, which lost 2 bases and 0 bases, there was a span of 11 bases. This CDR3 spans 16 amino acids. The germline gives CDR1 MNHEY, CDR2 SVGEGT. CDR3 loop: CASSYPVVSSYNEQFF. The CDR3 nucleotides are TGTGCCAGCAGTTACCCGGTAGTATCCTCCTACAATGAGCAGTTCTTC.

This clonotype was recorded once. A junction boundary mismatches the germline segment, possibly from a read error. CDR3 sequence: CASSQGLRTAPFF. CDR3 bases: TGTGCCAGCAGCCAGGGTCTTAGGACAGCGCCGTTCTTC. The V and J genes are TRBV3-1 and TRBJ2-7, with a tentative D call TRBD1 (6 bases). Per germline, CDR1 LGHDT and CDR2 YNNKEL (reference sequence). CDR3 size: 13 residues.

Ten or more counts support this clonotype. The V call is TRBV7-2, the J call TRBJ1-6; D call uncertain. V was trimmed by 1 base and J by 0 bases, leaving 10 bases between them. CDR3 length equals 17 residues. Looked up from germline, CDR1 is SGHTA and CDR2 is FQGNSA. The CDR3 nucleotides read TGTGCCAGCAGCTTAGTTGAAGGTTACTCCTATAATTCACCCCTCCACTTT. Translating gives CASSLVEGYSYNSPLHF.

The CDR3 here is CASSDQPGNKRSGNTIYF. The CDR3 DNA reads as TGTGCCAGCAGTGACCAACCGGGGAATAAGAGGTCTGGAAACACCATATATTTT. This chain connects TRBV6-4 to TRBJ1-3; D remains unclear. V lost 2 bases and J lost 1, with 18 bases in between. In germline, CDR1 is MRHNA, CDR2 SNTAGT. The CDR3 spans 18 residues.

On this clonotype: A read error may be the cause here, since a much bigger clone is one base away. The CDR3 is CSVSWRSTDTQYF. CDR3 DNA: TGCAGCGTTAGCTGGAGGAGCACAGATACGCAGTATTTT. The gene calls are TRBV29-1 and TRBJ2-3; possible D gene TRBD2, 5 bases. The V end was cut by 5 bases, the J end by 0 bases, with 9 bases between. Germline CDR1 and CDR2: SQVTM and ANQGSEA. The CDR3 length is 13 residues.

This chain joins TRBV7-2 and TRBJ1-1; no firm D call. There are 13 residues in the CDR3. The germline V gene encodes CDR1 SGHTA and CDR2 FQGNSA. Trimming left V 3 bases short and J 7 bases short, with 12 bases between. The CDR3: CASSLERQFEAFF. The CDR3 bases are TGTGCCAGCAGCTTGGAACGTCAGTTTGAAGCTTTCTTT.

This clonotype was seen a few times. CDR3 bases: TGCAGTGCTAGAGATCGGAGCGGGAGAATCAATGAGCAGTTCTTC. Its translation is CSARDRSGRINEQFF. The rearrangement links TRBV20-1 to TRBJ2-1; 8 positions agree with TRBD2. Germline assignment: CDR1 DFQATT and CDR2 SNEGSKA (reference sequence). With V trimmed by 0 bases and J by 6 bases, 7 bases remained unmatched. This CDR3 region has 15 residues.

This clonotype was recorded a few times. V and J are TRBV20-1 and TRBJ2-3, with TRBD2 identical over 11 bases. CDR3 length equals 15 residues. Germline V gene lookup returns CDR1 DFQATT and CDR2 SNEGSKA (reference sequence). The V segment lost 6 bases and the J segment 4 bases; nucleotides outside the gene matches: 9. CDR3 in amino acids: CSAHSASGGPDTQYF. The CDR3 DNA sequence: TGCAGTGCCCATTCCGCTAGCGGGGGGCCAGATACGCAGTATTTT.

This rearrangement joins TRBV5-1 to TRBJ2-7; possible D gene TRBD1, 5 bases. Germline V gene lookup returns CDR1 SGHRS and CDR2 YFSETQ. Between the trimmed V and J ends, which lost 0 bases and 2 bases, there was a span of 15 bases. This CDR3 has 16 residues. CDR3: CASSLAPRDRTYEQYF. In DNA, the CDR3 is TGCGCCAGCAGCTTGGCCCCACGCGACAGAACCTACGAGCAGTACTTC.

The V call is TRBV27, the J call TRBJ2-3; 15 bases are shared with TRBD2. In germline, CDR1 is MNHEY, CDR2 SMNVEV (reference sequence). V shed 1 base and J 0 bases; nucleotides not matched to a gene: 14. The CDR3 contains 22 residues. CDR3 sequence (DNA): TGTGCCAGCAGTTTATACTCGGGACTAGCGGGAGGTAGGACATCTAGCACAGATACGCAGTATTTT. Encoded protein: CASSLYSGLAGGRTSSTDTQYF.

This clonotype was recorded a few times. The CDR3 DNA follows: TGCGCCAGCAGCCAAGATCAAGGGGGCAGAGAGCAGTACTTC. As protein: CASSQDQGGREQYF. This rearrangement joins TRBV4-3 to TRBJ2-7, with 7 positions matching TRBD1. After removal of 0 bases from V and 7 bases from J, the junction contained 6 bases not matched to a gene. CDR3 length: 14 amino acids. CDR1 and CDR2 from the germline V gene are LGHNA and YSLEER.

This clonotype appeared a few times. The rearrangement uses TRBV4-3 and TRBJ2-4; the match to TRBD2 covers 7 bases. The germline gives CDR1 LGHNA, CDR2 YSLEER. The CDR3 is made up of 13 amino acids. With V trimmed by 0 bases and J by 8 bases, 1 base remained unmatched. The CDR3, as DNA: TGCGCCAGCAGCCAAGATGCGGGGGACATTCAGTACTTC. It is translated as CASSQDAGDIQYF.

A few counts support this clonotype. The rearrangement links TRBV28 to TRBJ1-5, with D maybe TRBD1 (6 bases). Germline loops: CDR1 MDHEN, CDR2 SYDVKM. CDR3 length: 11 amino acids. V was pared by 8 bases and J by 10 bases, with 12 bases between. The CDR3 is CASGRDNPQHF. CDR3 DNA sequence: TGTGCCAGCGGTAGGGACAACCCCCAGCATTTT.

As concerns this clonotype: This could be a read error, since a much larger clone is one nucleotide away. J is TRBJ2-5 and V is TRBV7-9, with a weak D call TRBD2 (6 bases). This CDR3 comprises 14 residues. The V gene lost 0 bases and the J gene lost 6 bases, with 11 bases spanning the gap. From germline, CDR1 is SEHNR and CDR2 FQNEAQ (reference sequence). CDR3 DNA: TGTGCCAGCAGCTTAGCTAGCGGACAAAAGACCCAGTACTTC. This gives the protein CASSLASGQKTQYF. The full variable domain, in which reference TRBV7-9 and TRBJ2-5 provide the parts outside the CDR3, is DTGVSQNPRHKITKRGQNVTFRCDPISEHNRLYWYRQTLGQGPEFLTYFQNEAQLEKSRLLSDRFSAERPKGSFSTLEIQRTEQGDSAMYLCASSLASGQKTQYFGPGTRLLVL.

This clonotype has more than one count but fewer than ten. The chain has TRBV3-1 and TRBJ1-1, with TRBD1 matching over 9 bases. The CDR3 is 15 residues long. CDR1 and CDR2 from the germline V gene are LGHDT and YNNKEL (reference sequence). Unmatched junction bases numbered 5, after V lost 1 base and J lost 5 bases. The CDR3 spells CASSQAGQGRTEAFF. CDR3 nucleotides: TGTGCCAGCAGCCAAGCGGGACAGGGACGAACTGAAGCTTTCTTT.